The present entry profiles one T cell receptor beta chain with its context. Antigen specificity is unknown. This entry comes from a study of OX40 agonist ivuxolimab in advanced cancers. Across the whole study: In this cohort, patients received ivuxolimab, an agonistic anti-OX40 (CD134) antibody. Findings of the study overall: CD4+ and CD8+ blood T cells expanded clonally by week 6 at 0.1 to 3.0 mg/kg.

The protocol was immunoSEQ multiplex PCR, while the TCRdb copy is restricted to in-frame clones and leaves out a portion. The sample yields tens of thousands of clones, around four fifths seen once. This CDR3 has 13 residues. The ends lost 7 bases at V and 7 bases at J; junction bases unmatched: 6. In germline, CDR1 is SNHLY, CDR2 FYNNEI. The material was CD4+ or CD8+ T cells sorted from blood, obtained in a trial of the OX40 agonist ivuxolimab. The V call is TRBV2, the J call TRBJ1-4, with TRBD1 matching 7 bases. The receptor was derived from an adult with an advanced solid tumor such as melanoma, head and neck, liver or kidney cancer. The CDR3 reads CASNQGGGEKLFF. CDR3 nucleotides: TGTGCCAGCAACCAGGGGGGGGGTGAAAAACTGTTTTTT.